This record looks at one TCR beta chain sequence and its context. These data are taken from a study of PD-L1 blockade in urothelial cancer. Study-level information: In about 2014, patients got going on atezolizumab, taking 1,200 mg intravenously every 3 weeks.

Time point meaning: pretreatment peripheral blood. Each patient presented with locally advanced or metastatic urothelial carcinoma. The assay was immunoSEQ multiplex PCR, and TCRdb's table has in-frame clones only and misses some. The sample lists approximately 70,000 clones; around 83% were seen once. This clonotype was sampled from a woman aged 65 to 85 with urothelial cancer. Sequenced material: PBMCs, taken around atezolizumab (anti-PD-L1) treatment.

CDR3 loop: CSATSGGFTGTQYF. The CDR3 DNA follows: TGCAGTGCGACTAGCGGGGGGTTCACGGGTACGCAGTATTTT. The chain couples TRBV29-1 to TRBJ2-3, with 13 bases lining up with TRBD2. CDR1 is SQVTM and CDR2 is ANQGSEA in the germline V gene. The CDR3 is 14 residues long.